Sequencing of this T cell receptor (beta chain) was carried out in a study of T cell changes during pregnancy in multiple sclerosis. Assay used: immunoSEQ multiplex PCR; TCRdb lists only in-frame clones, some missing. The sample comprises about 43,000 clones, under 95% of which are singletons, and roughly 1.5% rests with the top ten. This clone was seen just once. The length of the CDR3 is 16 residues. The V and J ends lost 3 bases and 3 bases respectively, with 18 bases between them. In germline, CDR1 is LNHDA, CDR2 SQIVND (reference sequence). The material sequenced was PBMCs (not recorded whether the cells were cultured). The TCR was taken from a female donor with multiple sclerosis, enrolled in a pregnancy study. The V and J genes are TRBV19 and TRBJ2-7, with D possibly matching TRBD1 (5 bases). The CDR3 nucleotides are TGTGCCAGTAGTATCGGGCCATGGCAGGGAAACTACGAGCAGTACTTC. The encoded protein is CASSIGPWQGNYEQYF. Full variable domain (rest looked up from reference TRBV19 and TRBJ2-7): DGGITQSPKYLFRKEGQNVTLSCEQNLNHDAMYWYRQDPGQGLRLIYYSQIVNDFQKGDIAEGYSVSREKKESFPLTVTSAQKNPTAFYLCASSIGPWQGNYEQYFGPGTRLTVT.